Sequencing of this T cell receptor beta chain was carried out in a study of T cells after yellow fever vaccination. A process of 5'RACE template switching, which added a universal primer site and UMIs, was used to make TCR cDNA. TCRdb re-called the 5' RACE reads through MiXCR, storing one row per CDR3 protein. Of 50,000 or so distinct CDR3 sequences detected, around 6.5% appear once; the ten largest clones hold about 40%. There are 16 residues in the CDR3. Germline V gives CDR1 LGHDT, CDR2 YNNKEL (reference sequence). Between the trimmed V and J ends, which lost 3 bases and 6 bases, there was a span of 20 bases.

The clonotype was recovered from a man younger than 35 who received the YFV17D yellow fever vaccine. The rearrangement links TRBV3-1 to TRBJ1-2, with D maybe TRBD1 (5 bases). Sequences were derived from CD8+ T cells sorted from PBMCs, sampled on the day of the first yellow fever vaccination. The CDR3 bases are TGTGCCAGCAGCCATCTTCACCCCAGGGTGAACGATGGCTACACCTTC. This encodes CASSHLHPRVNDGYTF.